Listed below are T cell receptor beta chains from one sample, sequenced in a study of CD8 T cells in ankylosing spondylitis. TCRdb re-derived calls from the 5' RACE reads in MiXCR, one entry per CDR3 protein. Here the sample spans 500,000 to 650,000 distinct CDR3 sequences, approximately 5% being singletons. The sample consisted of blood, either unsorted or a sorted T cell fraction (not recorded which). These receptors all come from a male donor with ankylosing spondylitis. Both conserved end residues are part of each CDR3. D genes are given only for firm matches. Not every row has a clone size; where given, it reads once, few, many or a size class.

V: TRBV5-6
size: many
J: TRBJ1-2
D: TRBD1
CDR3: CASRGQGAYGYTF
DNA: TGTGCCAGCAGGGGACAGGGGGCTTATGGCTACACCTTC

V: TRBV6-2/TRBV6-3
size: NA
J: TRBJ2-7
D: NA
CDR3: CASSYLLEQYF
DNA: TGTGCCAGCAGTTATCTGCTGGAGCAGTACTTC

V: TRBV29-1
size: many
J: TRBJ2-3
D: TRBD1
CDR3: CSVRDRGFLRTDTQYF
DNA: TGCAGCGTCCGGGACAGGGGGTTTTTACGCACAGATACGCAGTATTTT

V: TRBV29-1
size: many
J: TRBJ1-5
D: TRBD1
CDR3: CSVVGQGPNQPQHF
DNA: TGCAGCGTTGTGGGACAGGGTCCCAATCAGCCCCAGCATTTT

V: TRBV7-2
size: few
J: TRBJ2-1
D: TRBD2
CDR3: CASSPLGGYNEQFF
DNA: TGTGCCAGCAGCCCCCTGGGGGGGTACAATGAGCAGTTCTTC

V: TRBV7-8
size: many
J: TRBJ2-7
D: NA
CDR3: CASSTRTETYEQYF
DNA: TGTGCCAGCAGCACCCGGACGGAAACCTACGAGCAGTACTTC

V: TRBV11-2
size: many
J: TRBJ2-3
D: TRBD2
CDR3: CASSLVAGGSTDTQYF
DNA: TGTGCCAGCAGCCTCGTAGCGGGTGGGAGCACAGATACGCAGTATTTT

V: TRBV6-1
size: many
J: TRBJ2-5
D: NA
CDR3: CATQGPGVGETQYF
DNA: TGTGCCACCCAAGGGCCAGGAGTAGGTGAGACCCAGTACTTC

V: TRBV5-6
size: many
J: TRBJ2-3
D: NA
CDR3: CASSLEPPRTLSTDTQYF
DNA: TGTGCCAGCAGCTTGGAGCCGCCGAGGACCCTTAGCACAGATACGCAGTATTTT

V: TRBV5-1
size: once
J: TRBJ2-7
D: NA
CDR3: CASTGQGDAEQYF
DNA: TGCGCCAGCACGGGGCAGGGTGACGCTGAGCAGTACTTC

V: TRBV25-1
size: NA
J: TRBJ2-3
D: TRBD2
CDR3: CASSATSGVGDTQYF
DNA: TGTGCCAGCAGCGCGACTAGCGGGGTGGGAGATACGCAGTATTTT

V: TRBV12-3/TRBV12-4
size: NA
J: TRBJ2-2
D: NA
CDR3: CASRDIVQGTGELFF
DNA: TGTGCCAGCAGGGATATCGTACAGGGCACCGGGGAGCTGTTTTTT

V: TRBV29-1
size: many
J: TRBJ1-4
D: NA
CDR3: CSVASGEKLFF
DNA: TGCAGCGTTGCCAGTGGGGAAAAACTGTTTTTT

V: TRBV6-1
size: NA
J: TRBJ2-4
D: NA
CDR3: CASSEGEALIQYF
DNA: TGTGCCAGCAGTGAAGGGGAGGCTTTAATTCAGTACTTC